This T cell receptor (beta chain) originates from a study of vaccination and CD4 T cells after COVID-19. Study-wide context: Spike peptides, overlapping and drawn from SARS-CoV-2, HCoV-NL63, HCoV-OC43 and HCoV-229E, were used to stimulate cells. The control cultures got either a CEFX pool, an HIV-1 Nef pool, or no peptide at all.

The ends lost 2 bases at V and 1 base at J; junction bases unmatched: 5. The CDR3 consists of 16 residues. The germline V gene has CDR1 DFQATT and CDR2 SNEGSKA (reference sequence). The sample holds a few counts of this clonotype. No antigen is known for it. Specified treatment: approximately 9-day PBMC culture with coronavirus spike peptide pools or control peptides (ViraFEST assay). First, ViraFEST expanded antigen-specific T cells with peptide pools, and next it sequenced the TCRs. Cultured CD4+ T cell DNA underwent sequencing with the Oncomine TCR Beta short-read assay. TCRdb used MiXCR to reprocess the PCR reads, holding one entry per CDR3 protein. The table lists around 12,000 distinct CDR3 sequences, about 74% of them singletons.

This specimen was CD4+ T cells from blood, cultured in vitro, taken after SARS-CoV-2 vaccination. This receptor was identified in a human donor who received a COVID-19 vaccine. The chain recombines TRBV20-1 with TRBJ2-1; 10 nucleotides align to TRBD2. CDR3 protein: CSARPSGGNSYNEQFF. The DNA for the CDR3 is TGCAGTGCTAGACCTAGCGGGGGCAATTCCTACAATGAGCAGTTCTTC.